These T cell receptor beta chains were read from a single sample in a study of OX40 agonist ivuxolimab in advanced cancers. Sequencing used immunoSEQ multiplex PCR; TCRdb keeps in-frame clones, though not all of them. The table shows roughly 41,000 clones, with 82% occurring only once. The starting material was CD4+ or CD8+ T cells sorted from blood, obtained in a trial of the OX40 agonist ivuxolimab. The receptors stem from an adult with an advanced solid tumor such as melanoma, head and neck, liver or kidney cancer. The CDR3 runs from the conserved cysteine through the conserved F or W. D genes are given only for firm matches. Size is stated for part of the rows, as once, few or many counts, or as a class when the clone is expanded.

TRBV2	NA	NA	13	TRBJ1-2	TGTGCCAGCAGTGAAGTAGTCGGTAATGGCTACACCTTC	CASSEVVGNGYTF
TRBV27	NA	NA	14	TRBJ1-2	TGTGCCAGCAGATATCGGCGGGGCGGACATGGCTACACCTTC	CASRYRRGGHGYTF
TRBV5-1	NA	NA	12	TRBJ2-5	TGCGCCAGCAGCTTGGACCAAGAGACCCAGTACTTC	CASSLDQETQYF
TRBV6-1	NA	NA	14	TRBJ1-6	TGTGCCAGCAGTGGCCGGGACCGAGATTCACCCCTCCACTTT	CASSGRDRDSPLHF
TRBV5-4	NA	NA	15	TRBJ1-2	TGTGCCAGCAGCTTGCAGGGCTCAGCTAACTATGGCTACACCTTC	CASSLQGSANYGYTF
TRBV7-7	NA	NA	12	TRBJ2-3	TGTGCTAGCCAGCCGGAGGGGGGTACGCAGTATTTT	CASQPEGGTQYF
TRBV11-2	NA	NA	14	TRBJ2-6	TGTGCCAGCAGCACTGGGCCTGGGGCCAACGTCCTGACTTTC	CASSTGPGANVLTF
TRBV2	NA	NA	13	TRBJ2-3	TGTGCCAGCAACACCATCCGCACAGATACGCAGTATTTT	CASNTIRTDTQYF
TRBV30	NA	NA	14	TRBJ1-4	TGTGCCTGGAGTGTACTGTCCGAAGGTGAAAAACTGTTTTTT	CAWSVLSEGEKLFF
TRBV5-1	NA	TRBD1	14	TRBJ2-7	TGCGCCAGCAGCTCCGGGACAGGGTCCTACGAGCAGTACTTC	CASSSGTGSYEQYF
TRBV6-5	once	NA	13	TRBJ1-4	TGTGCCAGCAGCCGCAATTGGGGGGAAAAACTGTTTTTT	CASSRNWGEKLFF
TRBV10-3	NA	TRBD1	13	TRBJ2-1	TGTGCCATCGGAAGGGACAGCAACAATGAGCAGTTCTTC	CAIGRDSNNEQFF
TRBV2	NA	NA	14	TRBJ1-2	TGTGCCAGCAGTCTAGGGGCGAGAAACTATGGCTACACCTTC	CASSLGARNYGYTF
TRBV7-6	NA	NA	14	TRBJ1-1	TGTGCCAGCAGCTTACAGGGGACACTTAATGAAGCTTTCTTT	CASSLQGTLNEAFF
TRBV15	NA	NA	14	TRBJ1-4	TGTGCCACCAGCAGAGTAGGGTCTAATGAAAAACTGTTTTTT	CATSRVGSNEKLFF
TRBV9	NA	NA	19	TRBJ1-2	TGTGCCAGCAGCACCCTCCCTTGGGTAGAACCGGCCGGGGGGTATGGCTACACCTTC	CASSTLPWVEPAGGYGYTF
TRBV4-1	NA	TRBD1	18	TRBJ1-1	TGCGCCAGCAGCCCCGAGGTGGCAGGGGGCGTTGCGAACACTGAAGCTTTCTTT	CASSPEVAGGVANTEAFF
TRBV5-6	NA	NA	17	TRBJ2-2	TGTGCCAGCAGCCCCTTATTTGTAGGGGGGGACACCGGGGAGCTGTTTTTT	CASSPLFVGGDTGELFF
TRBV5-1	NA	NA	15	TRBJ2-3	TGCGCCAGCAGCTTGGTTTTCCCCGGTACAGATACGCAGTATTTT	CASSLVFPGTDTQYF
TRBV13	NA	NA	13	TRBJ1-2	TGTGCCAGCAGCTTAGGCCGGGAGTATGGCTACACCTTC	CASSLGREYGYTF
TRBV2	NA	TRBD1	13	TRBJ2-5	TGTGCCAGCAGTCAGGGGGAAAGGGAGACCCAGTACTTC	CASSQGERETQYF
TRBV7-9	once	NA	13	TRBJ1-5	TGTGCCAGCAGCTTAGGAGGGGGATGGCCCCAGCATTTT	CASSLGGGWPQHF
TRBV6-5	NA	TRBD1	14	TRBJ1-3	TGTGCCAGCAGAGCGACAGGGAGTGGAAACACCATATATTTT	CASRATGSGNTIYF
TRBV18	NA	NA	19	TRBJ2-6	TGTGCCAGCTCTCGGGACTTGGGACAGCCACGCTCTGGGGCCAACGTCCTGACTTTC	CASSRDLGQPRSGANVLTF
TRBV30	NA	NA	13	TRBJ1-3	TGTGCCACCCGGGGGGACTCTGGAAACACCATATATTTT	CATRGDSGNTIYF
TRBV30	NA	NA	14	TRBJ2-2	TGTGCCTGGCATACGTCCGCGAACACCGGGGAGCTGTTTTTT	CAWHTSANTGELFF
TRBV2	NA	TRBD2	15	TRBJ2-3	TGTGCCAGCATTCAAAGCGGGGGGGCCATAGATACGCAGTATTTT	CASIQSGGAIDTQYF
TRBV10-3	NA	NA	15	TRBJ2-5	TGTGCCATCAGTGAGTTGGCGGGTACCCAAGAGACCCAGTACTTC	CAISELAGTQETQYF
TRBV7-5	NA	NA	15	TRBJ2-7	TGTGCCAGCAGCTTCCAAGCAGGGGGGAAAGGCGAGCAGTACTTC	CASSFQAGGKGEQYF
TRBV20-1	few	NA	11	TRBJ2-7	TGCAGTGCTACCTTAGACAGGGAGCAGTACTTC	CSATLDREQYF
TRBV18	NA	TRBD2	14	TRBJ2-7	TGTGCCAGCTCCCCCGGGGGGTCCACCTACGAGCAGTACTTC	CASSPGGSTYEQYF
TRBV11-2	NA	TRBD2	16	TRBJ2-1	TGTGCCAGCAGCTCTAGACTAGCGGGGGGGCCCGGTGAGCAGTTCTTC	CASSSRLAGGPGEQFF
TRBV6-6	NA	NA	16	TRBJ1-5	TGTGCCAGCAGTTACTCGTTAGCGGCTAGCAATCAGCCCCAGCATTTT	CASSYSLAASNQPQHF